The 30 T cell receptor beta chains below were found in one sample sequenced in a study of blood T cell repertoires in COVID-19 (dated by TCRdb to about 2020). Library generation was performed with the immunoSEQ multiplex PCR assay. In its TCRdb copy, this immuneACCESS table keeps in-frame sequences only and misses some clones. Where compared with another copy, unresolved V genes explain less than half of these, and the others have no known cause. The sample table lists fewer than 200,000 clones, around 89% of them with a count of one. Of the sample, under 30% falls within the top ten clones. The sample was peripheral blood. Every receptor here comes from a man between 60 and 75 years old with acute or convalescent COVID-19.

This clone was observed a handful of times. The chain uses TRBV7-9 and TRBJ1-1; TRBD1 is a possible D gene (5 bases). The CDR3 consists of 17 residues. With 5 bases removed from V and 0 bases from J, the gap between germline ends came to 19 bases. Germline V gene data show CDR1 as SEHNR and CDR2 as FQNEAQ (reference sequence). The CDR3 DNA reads TGTGCCAGCAGCCAAACCCGGGACGGGAGTATGAACACTGAAGCTTTCTTT. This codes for CASSQTRDGSMNTEAFF.

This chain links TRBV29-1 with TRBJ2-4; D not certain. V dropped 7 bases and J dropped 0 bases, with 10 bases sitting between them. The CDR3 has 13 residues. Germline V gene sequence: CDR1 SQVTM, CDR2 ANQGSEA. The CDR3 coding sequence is TGCAGCGCCCTTTCCCTAGCCAAAAACATTCAGTACTTC. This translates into CSALSLAKNIQYF.

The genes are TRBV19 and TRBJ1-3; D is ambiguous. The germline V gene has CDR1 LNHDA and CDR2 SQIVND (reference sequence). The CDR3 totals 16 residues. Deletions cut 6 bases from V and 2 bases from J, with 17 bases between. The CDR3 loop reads CASSPGRGKAGNTIYF. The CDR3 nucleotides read TGTGCCAGTAGCCCTGGACGGGGAAAGGCTGGAAACACCATATATTTT.

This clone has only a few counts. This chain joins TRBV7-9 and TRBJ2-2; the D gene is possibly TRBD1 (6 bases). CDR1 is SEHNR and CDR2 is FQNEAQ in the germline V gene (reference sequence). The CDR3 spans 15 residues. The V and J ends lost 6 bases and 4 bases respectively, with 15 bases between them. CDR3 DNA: TGTGCCAGCAGTTCATCCGGGACACCCACCGGGGAGCTGTTTTTT. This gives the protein CASSSSGTPTGELFF.

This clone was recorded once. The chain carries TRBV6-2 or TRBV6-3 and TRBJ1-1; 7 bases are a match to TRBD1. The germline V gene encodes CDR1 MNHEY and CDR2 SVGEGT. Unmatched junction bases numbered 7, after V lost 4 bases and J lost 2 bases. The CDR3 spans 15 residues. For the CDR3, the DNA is TGTGCCAGCAGTTCCGTGACAGGGATTAACACTGAAGCTTTCTTT. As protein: CASSSVTGINTEAFF.

This CDR3 is CASSPYDGGTYNEQFF. The CDR3 DNA sequence: TGTGCCAGCAGCCCCTATGACGGGGGAACCTACAATGAGCAGTTCTTC. V usage is TRBV7-3 and J usage is TRBJ2-1; a possible D gene is TRBD2 (6 bases). The CDR3 consists of 16 residues. V was shortened by 5 bases and J by 2 bases, with 16 bases between the two germline ends. Germline CDR1 and CDR2: SGHTA and FQGTGA.

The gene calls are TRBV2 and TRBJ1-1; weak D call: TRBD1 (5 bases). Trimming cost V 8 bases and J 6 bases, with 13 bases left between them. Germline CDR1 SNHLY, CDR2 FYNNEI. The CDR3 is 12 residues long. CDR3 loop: CASQGSNPEAFF. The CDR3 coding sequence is TGTGCCAGCCAGGGAAGCAATCCTGAAGCTTTCTTT. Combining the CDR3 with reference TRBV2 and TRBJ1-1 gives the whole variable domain EPEVTQTPSHQVTQMGQEVILRCVPISNHLYFYWYRQILGQKVEFLVSFYNNEISEKSEIFDDQFSVERPDGSNFTLKIRSTKLEDSAMYFCASQGSNPEAFFGQGTRLTVV.

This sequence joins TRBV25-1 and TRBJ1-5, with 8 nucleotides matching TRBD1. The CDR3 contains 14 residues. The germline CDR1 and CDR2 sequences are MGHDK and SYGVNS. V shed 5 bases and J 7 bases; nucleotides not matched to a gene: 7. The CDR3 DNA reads TGTGCCAGCAGTCAGGCAGGGGGCGGGCAGCCCCAGCATTTT. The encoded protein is CASSQAGGGQPQHF.

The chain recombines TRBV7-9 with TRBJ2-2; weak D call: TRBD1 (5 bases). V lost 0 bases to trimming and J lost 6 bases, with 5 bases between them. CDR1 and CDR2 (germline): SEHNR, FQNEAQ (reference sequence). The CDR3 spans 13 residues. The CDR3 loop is CASSLAGAGELFF. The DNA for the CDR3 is TGTGCCAGCAGCTTAGCAGGGGCCGGGGAGCTGTTTTTT.

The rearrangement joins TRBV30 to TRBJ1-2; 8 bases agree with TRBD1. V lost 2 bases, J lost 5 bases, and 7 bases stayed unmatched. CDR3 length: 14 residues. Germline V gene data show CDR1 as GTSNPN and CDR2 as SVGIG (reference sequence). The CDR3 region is CAWSQGQEIYGYTF. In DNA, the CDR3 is TGTGCCTGGAGTCAGGGACAGGAGATATATGGCTACACCTTC.

The CDR3 protein is CASTLSGNTEAFF. Written as DNA, the CDR3 is TGTGCCAGCACCCTTTCGGGGAACACTGAAGCTTTCTTT. The chain recombines TRBV25-1 with TRBJ1-1; D is unclear. The V gene lost 7 bases and the J gene lost 1 base, with 10 bases spanning the gap. The CDR3 consists of 13 residues. CDR1 is MGHDK, CDR2 SYGVNS, per germline.

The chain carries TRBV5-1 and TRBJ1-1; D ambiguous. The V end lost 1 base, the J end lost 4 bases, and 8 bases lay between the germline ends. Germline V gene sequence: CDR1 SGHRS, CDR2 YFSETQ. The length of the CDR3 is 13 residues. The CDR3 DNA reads TGCGCCAGCAGCTTGTCAGTCAGCACTGAAGCTTTCTTT. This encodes CASSLSVSTEAFF.

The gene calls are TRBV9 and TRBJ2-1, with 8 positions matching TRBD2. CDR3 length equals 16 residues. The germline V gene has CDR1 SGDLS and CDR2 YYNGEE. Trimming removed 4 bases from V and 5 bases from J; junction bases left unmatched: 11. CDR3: CASSSEPGGTNNEQFF. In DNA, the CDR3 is TGTGCCAGCAGCTCCGAGCCGGGAGGGACGAACAATGAGCAGTTCTTC. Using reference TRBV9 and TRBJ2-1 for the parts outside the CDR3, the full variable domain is DSGVTQTPKHLITATGQRVTLRCSPRSGDLSVYWYQQSLDQGLQFLIQYYNGEERAKGNILERFSAQQFPDLHSELNLSSLELGDSALYFCASSSEPGGTNNEQFFGPGTRLTVL.

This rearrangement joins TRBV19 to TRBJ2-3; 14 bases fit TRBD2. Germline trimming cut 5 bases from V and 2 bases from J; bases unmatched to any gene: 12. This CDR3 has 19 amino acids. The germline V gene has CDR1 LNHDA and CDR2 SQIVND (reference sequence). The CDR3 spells CASSLGLAGVGPDTDTQYF. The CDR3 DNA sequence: TGTGCCAGTAGTTTGGGACTAGCGGGGGTAGGCCCCGACACAGATACGCAGTATTTT.

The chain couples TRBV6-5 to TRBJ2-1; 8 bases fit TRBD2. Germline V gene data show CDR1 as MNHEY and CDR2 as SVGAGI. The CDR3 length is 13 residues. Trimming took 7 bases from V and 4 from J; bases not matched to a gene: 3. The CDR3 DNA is TGTGCCAGCAAAAAGCGGGGGTACAATGAGCAGTTCTTC. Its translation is CASKKRGYNEQFF.

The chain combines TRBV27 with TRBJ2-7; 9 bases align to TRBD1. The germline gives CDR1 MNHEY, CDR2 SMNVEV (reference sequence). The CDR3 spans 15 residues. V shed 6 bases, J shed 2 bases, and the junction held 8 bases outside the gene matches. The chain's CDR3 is CASSSPRQGAYEQYV. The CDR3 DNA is TGTGCCAGCAGCTCACCTCGACAGGGGGCCTACGAGCAGTACGTC.

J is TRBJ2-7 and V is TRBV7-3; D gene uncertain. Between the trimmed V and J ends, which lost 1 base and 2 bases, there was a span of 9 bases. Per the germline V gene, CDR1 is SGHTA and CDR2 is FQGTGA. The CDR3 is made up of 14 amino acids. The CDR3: CASSLSGSAYEQYF. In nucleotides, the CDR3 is TGTGCCAGCAGCTTAAGCGGTTCTGCCTACGAGCAGTACTTC.

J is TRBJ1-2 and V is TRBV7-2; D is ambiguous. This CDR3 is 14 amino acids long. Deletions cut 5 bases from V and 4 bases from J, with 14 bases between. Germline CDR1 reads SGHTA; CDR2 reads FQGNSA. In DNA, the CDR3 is TGTGCCAGCAGCCTCTCGGGAAGTATCTATGGCTACACCTTC. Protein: CASSLSGSIYGYTF.

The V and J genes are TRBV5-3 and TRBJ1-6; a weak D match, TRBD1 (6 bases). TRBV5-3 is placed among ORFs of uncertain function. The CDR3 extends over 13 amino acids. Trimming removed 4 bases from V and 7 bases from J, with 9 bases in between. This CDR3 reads CARSVTGNSPLHF. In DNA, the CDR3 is TGTGCCAGAAGCGTAACAGGGAATTCACCCCTCCACTTT.

Here the CDR3 reads CASSLDRGGGETQYF. The DNA of the CDR3 is TGTGCCAGCAGCTTAGATCGTGGGGGCGGTGAGACCCAGTACTTC. The chain recombines TRBV11-3 with TRBJ2-5; a possible D gene is TRBD1 (6 bases). Germline CDR1 reads SGHNT; CDR2 reads YENEEA. V lost 0 bases, J lost 5 bases, and 13 bases lay in between. CDR3 length: 15 amino acids.

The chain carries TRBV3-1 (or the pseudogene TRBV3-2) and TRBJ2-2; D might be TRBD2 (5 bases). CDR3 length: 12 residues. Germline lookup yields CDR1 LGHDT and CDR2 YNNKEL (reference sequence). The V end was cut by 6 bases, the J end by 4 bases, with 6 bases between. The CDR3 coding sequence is TGTGCCAGCAGAGGAGGCACCGGGGAGCTGTTTTTT. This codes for CASRGGTGELFF.

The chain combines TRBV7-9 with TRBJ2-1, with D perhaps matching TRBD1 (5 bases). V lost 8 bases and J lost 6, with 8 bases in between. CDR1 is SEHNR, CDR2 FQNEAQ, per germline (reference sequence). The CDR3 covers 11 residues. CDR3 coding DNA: TGTGCCAGCCACAGGTCCAATGAGCAGTTCTTC. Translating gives CASHRSNEQFF.

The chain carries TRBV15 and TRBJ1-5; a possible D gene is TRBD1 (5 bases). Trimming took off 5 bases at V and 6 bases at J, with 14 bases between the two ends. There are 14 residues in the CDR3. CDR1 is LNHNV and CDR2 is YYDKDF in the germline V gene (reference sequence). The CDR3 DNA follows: TGTGCCACCAGCGTCGGAGGGGCTGGTCAGCCCCAGCATTTT. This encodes CATSVGGAGQPQHF. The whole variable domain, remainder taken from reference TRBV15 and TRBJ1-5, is DAMVIQNPRYQVTQFGKPVTLSCSQTLNHNVMYWYQQKSSQAPKLLFHYYDKDFNNEADTPDNFQSRRPNTSFCFLDIRSPGLGDTAMYLCATSVGGAGQPQHFGDGTRLSIL.

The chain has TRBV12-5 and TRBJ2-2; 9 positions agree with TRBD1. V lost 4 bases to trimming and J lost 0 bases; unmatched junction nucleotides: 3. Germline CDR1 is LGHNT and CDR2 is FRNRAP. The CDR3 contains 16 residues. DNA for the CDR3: TGTGCTAGTGGTTCACAGGGGGCCCCGAACACCGGGGAGCTGTTTTTT. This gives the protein CASGSQGAPNTGELFF.

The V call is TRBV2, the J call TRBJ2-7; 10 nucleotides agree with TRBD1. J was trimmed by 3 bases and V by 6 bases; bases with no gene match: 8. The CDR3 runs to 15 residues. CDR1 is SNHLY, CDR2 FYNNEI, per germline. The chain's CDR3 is CASSLLTGGFYEQYF. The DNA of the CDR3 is TGTGCCAGCAGCCTTCTGACAGGGGGCTTCTACGAGCAGTACTTC.

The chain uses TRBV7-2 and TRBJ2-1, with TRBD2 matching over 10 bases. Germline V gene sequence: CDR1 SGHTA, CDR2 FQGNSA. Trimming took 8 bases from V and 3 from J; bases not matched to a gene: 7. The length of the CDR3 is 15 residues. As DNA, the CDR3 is TGTGCCAGCGCTAGCGGGAGAGGGATCTACAATGAGCAGTTCTTC. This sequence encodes CASASGRGIYNEQFF. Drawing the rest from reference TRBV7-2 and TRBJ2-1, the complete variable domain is GAGVSQSPSNKVTEKGKDVELRCDPISGHTALYWYRQSLGQGLEFLIYFQGNSAPDKSGLPSDRFSAERTGGSVSTLTIQRTQQEDSAVYLCASASGRGIYNEQFFGPGTRLTVL.

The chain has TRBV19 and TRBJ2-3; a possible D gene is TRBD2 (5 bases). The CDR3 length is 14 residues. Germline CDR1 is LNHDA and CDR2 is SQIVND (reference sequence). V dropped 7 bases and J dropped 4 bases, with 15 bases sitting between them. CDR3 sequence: CASTQGLAPDTQYF. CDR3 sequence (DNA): TGTGCCAGTACCCAAGGGCTAGCACCAGATACGCAGTATTTT. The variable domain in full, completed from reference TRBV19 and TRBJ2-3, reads DGGITQSPKYLFRKEGQNVTLSCEQNLNHDAMYWYRQDPGQGLRLIYYSQIVNDFQKGDIAEGYSVSREKKESFPLTVTSAQKNPTAFYLCASTQGLAPDTQYFGPGTRLTVL.

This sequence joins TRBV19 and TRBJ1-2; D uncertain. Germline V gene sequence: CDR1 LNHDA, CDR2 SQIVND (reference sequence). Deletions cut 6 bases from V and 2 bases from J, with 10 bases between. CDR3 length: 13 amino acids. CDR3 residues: CASRRELNYGYTF. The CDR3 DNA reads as TGTGCCAGTAGGAGAGAGTTGAACTATGGCTACACCTTC. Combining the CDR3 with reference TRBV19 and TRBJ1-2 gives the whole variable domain DGGITQSPKYLFRKEGQNVTLSCEQNLNHDAMYWYRQDPGQGLRLIYYSQIVNDFQKGDIAEGYSVSREKKESFPLTVTSAQKNPTAFYLCASRRELNYGYTFGSGTRLTVV.

CDR3 in amino acids: CASSVAQQAGGYTF. For the CDR3, the DNA is TGTGCCAGCAGCGTAGCCCAACAGGCAGGTGGCTACACCTTC. The rearrangement joins TRBV9 to TRBJ1-2; possibly TRBD1 for D (5 bases). Per the germline V gene, CDR1 is SGDLS and CDR2 is YYNGEE. The CDR3 extends over 14 amino acids. V lost 0 bases and J lost 7, with 13 bases in between.

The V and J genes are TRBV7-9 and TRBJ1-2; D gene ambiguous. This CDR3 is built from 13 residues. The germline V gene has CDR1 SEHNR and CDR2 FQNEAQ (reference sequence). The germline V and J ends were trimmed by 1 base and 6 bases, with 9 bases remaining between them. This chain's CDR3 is CASSLGGIDGYTF. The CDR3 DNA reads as TGTGCCAGCAGCTTAGGAGGGATCGATGGCTACACCTTC. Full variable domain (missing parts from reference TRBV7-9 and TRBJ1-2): DTGVSQNPRHKITKRGQNVTFRCDPISEHNRLYWYRQTLGQGPEFLTYFQNEAQLEKSRLLSDRFSAERPKGSFSTLEIQRTEQGDSAMYLCASSLGGIDGYTFGSGTRLTVV.